The 6 T cell receptor beta chains in this list originate from one sample, sequenced in a study of OX40 agonist ivuxolimab in advanced cancers. TCRdb's copy holds only in-frame clones and misses some; the assay was immunoSEQ multiplex PCR. The sample contains tens of thousands of clones, roughly 90% of which appear only once. The sequencing used CD4+ or CD8+ T cells sorted from blood, collected in a trial of the OX40 agonist ivuxolimab. The receptors here all came from an adult with an advanced solid tumor such as melanoma, head and neck, liver or kidney cancer.

The J gene is TRBJ2-5, the V gene TRBV7-8, with TRBD2 identical over 10 bases. The CDR3 runs 15 residues. CDR1 is SGHVS and CDR2 is FQNEAQ in the germline V gene. V shed 7 bases and J 5 bases; nucleotides not matched to a gene: 10. The CDR3 region has the DNA TGTGCCAGCAAAGGGGGACTAGCGAATTCGGAGACCCAGTACTTC. It specifies CASKGGLANSETQYF.

CDR3 amino acids: CASGFTSGTSGRRTDTQYF. The CDR3 region has the DNA TGTGCTAGTGGTTTCACCTCAGGGACTAGCGGGAGACGGACAGATACGCAGTATTTT. The chain combines TRBV12-5 with TRBJ2-3; TRBD2 aligns across 14 bases. Trimming removed 3 bases from V and 3 bases from J; junction bases left unmatched: 11. CDR1 and CDR2 (germline): LGHNT, FRNRAP. This CDR3 region has 19 residues.

This chain connects TRBV6-1 to TRBJ1-4; D call uncertain. CDR3 length: 15 amino acids. Deletions cut 6 bases from V and 3 bases from J, with 14 bases between. Germline assignment: CDR1 MNHNS and CDR2 SASEGT. CDR3 bases: TGTGCCAGCAGCGTCCCGCTCTTCGCTAATGAAAAACTGTTTTTT. Its translation is CASSVPLFANEKLFF.

The chain links TRBV6-1 to TRBJ1-2; 9 positions agree with TRBD1. After removal of 1 base from V and 8 bases from J, the junction contained 17 bases not matched to a gene. Germline CDR1 is MNHNS and CDR2 is SASEGT. This CDR3 has 18 residues. The CDR3 reads CASSEGGSKGTGFEGYTF. The CDR3 DNA sequence: TGTGCCAGCAGTGAAGGGGGCAGCAAAGGGACAGGGTTCGAAGGCTACACCTTC.

This chain uses TRBV12-2 with TRBJ2-7; the DNA was not used to check the table's D call, TRBD1. TRBV12-2 is annotated as a pseudogene. CDR3 length: 16 amino acids. The CDR3 here is CASRSSDRASSYEQYF. DNA of the CDR3: TGTGCAAGTCGCTCATCGGACAGGGCGAGCTCCTACGAGCAGTACTTC.

This clone was counted between two and nine times. This chain joins TRBV4-1 and TRBJ1-5; 7 bases are a match to TRBD1. The V and J ends lost 4 bases and 5 bases, in that order; junction bases with no gene match: 8. In germline, CDR1 is MGHRA, CDR2 YSYEKL. The CDR3 extends over 15 amino acids. CDR3 in DNA: TGCGCCAGCAGCCCCGGGACAGTCCTCCATCAGCCCCAGCATTTT. This sequence encodes CASSPGTVLHQPQHF.